This T cell receptor beta chain was identified in a study of CD8 T cells in ankylosing spondylitis (dated by TCRdb to about 2017). Turning to the overall study: The study profiled T cell receptor beta repertoires in healthy donors and ankylosing spondylitis patients to find disease-linked TCR variants. The full study cohort was made up of 20 to 25 ankylosing spondylitis patients and 108 healthy donors. Peripheral blood was sampled, and synovial fluid was additionally collected from ankylosing spondylitis patients.

V ends up 5 bases short and J 7 bases short, with an unmatched junction base count of 5. Spanning cysteine to phenylalanine, the CDR3 consists of 14 amino acids. Only CDR3 DNA is held: 42 bases, read in frame from base 1. CDR1 and CDR2, per the germline V gene, are MDHEN and SYDVKM. This clonotype was found many times. Which antigen it targets is not known. No much larger clone is present one base from it, and per-base qualities are unavailable. TCRdb records Illumina HiSeq 2500 as the sequencer. Quantitative 5'-RACE with molecular barcodes was used to prepare TCR beta libraries. Turning to the authors' computational methods: To identify disease-linked TCR variants, a new computational method was used, one built on a probabilistic model of VDJ rearrangement. TCRdb applied fastp at Q25 and MiXCR to the public reads, then kept only in-frame beta chains. Rows with a matching CDR3 protein are joined into one entry that keeps the most common DNA and genes. The V and J calls and clone size come from TCRdb's table, not from the authors' own analysis. This sample gives approximately 250,000 distinct CDR3 sequences in total; 20% to 30% of them show up just once. About 0.6% of the sample comes from the top ten.

The research as a whole found: In peripheral blood, the disease-linked clones were found at relatively low frequencies and had a CD8+ phenotype. Some motif variants were previously reported in synovial fluid and blood of reactive arthritis patients, suggesting common disease-initiation mechanisms. Blood from ankylosing spondylitis patients appeared to be characterized by a TCR beta motif made up of about 8 highly homologous amino acid variants. The disease-linked clones were reported to be significantly enriched in matched synovial fluid samples from ankylosing spondylitis patients.

This receptor was identified in a male donor with ankylosing spondylitis or in good health (not recorded which). Sequenced: blood, either unsorted or a sorted T cell fraction (not recorded which). The chain is encoded by TRBV28 joined to TRBJ1-6; a stretch of 7 junction bases matches TRBD1. The DNA sequence reads TGTGCCAGCAGTGGGGGGACAGCCAATTCACCCCTCCACTTT. It is translated as CASSGGTANSPLHF.